This T cell receptor beta chain was identified during a study of T-cell memory formation after mild COVID-19. Findings and caveats of the study: Among clones contracting day 15 to 85, CD4/CD8 was balanced, whereas later expanders leaned CD4+. Proof of SARS-CoV-2 specificity was absent for the second-wave clones that crested on day 37.

TCRdb re-called the 5' RACE reads through MiXCR, storing one row per CDR3 protein. The data hold 150,000 to 200,000 distinct CDR3 sequences, with around a tenth observed a single time. This clonotype came up a few times. As yet, its antigen is unknown. The sequencing input was PBMCs or a T cell subset sorted from them (not recorded which). The TCR originated in a man between 18 and 29 years old who had mild COVID-19 (a few samples of this study predate the infection). Cell type and time point are not known.

CDR3 nucleotides: TGTGCCAGCAGTGAATGGGAGCCCTACGAGCAGTACGTC. Protein sequence: CASSEWEPYEQYV. The chain carries TRBV6-1 and TRBJ2-7; D might be TRBD2 (5 bases). Trimming took off 2 bases at V and 2 bases at J, with 7 bases between the two ends. The germline CDR1 and CDR2 sequences are MNHNS and SASEGT. The CDR3 loop spans 13 amino acids.